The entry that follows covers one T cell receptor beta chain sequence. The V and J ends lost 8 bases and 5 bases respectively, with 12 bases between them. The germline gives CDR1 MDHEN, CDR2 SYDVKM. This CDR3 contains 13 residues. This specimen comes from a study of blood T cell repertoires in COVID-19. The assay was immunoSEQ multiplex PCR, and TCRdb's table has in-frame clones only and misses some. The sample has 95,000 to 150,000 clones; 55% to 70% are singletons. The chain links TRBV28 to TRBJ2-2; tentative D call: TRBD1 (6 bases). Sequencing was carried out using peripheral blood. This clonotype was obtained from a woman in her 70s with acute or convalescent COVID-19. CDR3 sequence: CASSDRITGELFF. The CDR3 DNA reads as TGTGCCAGCTCCGACAGGATAACCGGGGAGCTGTTTTTT.